Described below is a single T cell receptor beta chain sequence and its context. Its antigen target is currently unknown. Base quality data are lacking; no much larger clone is found one base away. The samples were taken from patients with Merkel cell carcinoma. This record comes from a study of T cells and Merkel cell carcinoma outcomes (dated by TCRdb to about 2020). In terms of the full investigation: In patients with Merkel cell carcinoma, researchers looked at whether the T-cell repertoire of the tumor, along with T-cell density, could predict clinical outcome.

The study at large found these results: The combination of T-cell repertoire features and T-cell density was reported to predict clinical outcomes in patients with Merkel cell carcinoma.

The library was built by means of the immunoSEQ multiplex PCR assay. This immuneACCESS table, as held by TCRdb, lists in-frame sequences with V and J called but not all clones. Of the missing ones, under half trace to an unresolved V gene in checked studies; the others have no known cause. The sample table records 10,000 or so clones; around 95% of these occur just once. The top ten constitute more than 0.9% of the sample. This sequence was found in a human donor with Merkel cell carcinoma. Sequenced input: tumor tissue from Merkel cell carcinoma.

The CDR3 in this case is CATATTLGPQHF. In nucleotide form, the sequence is TGTGCCACCGCGACCACACTTGGGCCCCAGCATTTT. The chain employs TRBV15 and TRBJ1-5, with no confidently assigned D gene. Trimming removed 8 bases from V and 9 bases from J, leaving 14 bases between the germline ends. The CDR3 has 12 amino acids, counting the end cysteine and phenylalanine. CDR3 DNA is the only sequence kept; it has 36 bases, read in frame from the first base. CDR1 LNHNV and CDR2 YYDKDF are derived from the germline V gene (reference sequence).